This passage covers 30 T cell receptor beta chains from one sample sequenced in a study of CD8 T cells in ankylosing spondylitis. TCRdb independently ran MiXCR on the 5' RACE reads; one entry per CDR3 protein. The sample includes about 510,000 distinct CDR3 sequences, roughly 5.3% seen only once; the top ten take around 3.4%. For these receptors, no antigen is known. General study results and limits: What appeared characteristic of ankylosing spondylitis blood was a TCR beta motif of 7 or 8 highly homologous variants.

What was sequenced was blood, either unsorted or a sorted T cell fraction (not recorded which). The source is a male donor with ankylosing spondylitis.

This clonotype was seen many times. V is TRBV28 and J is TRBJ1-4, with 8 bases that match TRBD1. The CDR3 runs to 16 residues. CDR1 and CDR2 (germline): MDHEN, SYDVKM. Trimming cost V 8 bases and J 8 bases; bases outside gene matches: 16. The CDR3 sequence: CASGHNDRGVREKLFF. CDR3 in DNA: TGTGCCAGCGGACACAACGACAGGGGAGTAAGAGAAAAACTGTTTTTT.

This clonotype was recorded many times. CDR3 protein: CASSSIQLAGTDTQYF. Written as DNA, the CDR3 is TGTGCCAGCAGCTCTATCCAACTAGCGGGCACAGATACGCAGTATTTT. The V gene is TRBV7-9, the J gene TRBJ2-3; 8 bases line up with TRBD2. The CDR3 is 16 amino acids. CDR1 and CDR2 from the germline V gene are SEHNR and FQNEAQ (reference sequence). With V trimmed by 4 bases and J by 1 base, 7 bases remained unmatched.

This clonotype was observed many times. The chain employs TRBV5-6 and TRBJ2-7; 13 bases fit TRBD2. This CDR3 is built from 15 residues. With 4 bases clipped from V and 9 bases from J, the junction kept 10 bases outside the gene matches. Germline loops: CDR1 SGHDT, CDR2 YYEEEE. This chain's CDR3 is CASSGGLAGVIGQYF. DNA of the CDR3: TGTGCCAGCAGCGGAGGACTAGCGGGAGTTATCGGGCAGTACTTC.

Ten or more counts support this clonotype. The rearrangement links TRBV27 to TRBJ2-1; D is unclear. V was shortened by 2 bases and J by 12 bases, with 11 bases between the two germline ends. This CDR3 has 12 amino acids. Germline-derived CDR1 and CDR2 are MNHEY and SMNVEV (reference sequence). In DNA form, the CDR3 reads TGTGCCAGCAGTTTAGGGTGGGGAAGGCAGTTCTTC. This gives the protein CASSLGWGRQFF.

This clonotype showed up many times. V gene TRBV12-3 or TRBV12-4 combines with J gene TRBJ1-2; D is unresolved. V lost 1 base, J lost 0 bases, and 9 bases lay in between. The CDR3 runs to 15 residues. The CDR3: CASSLGFSANYGYTF. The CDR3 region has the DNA TGTGCCAGCAGTTTAGGATTTAGTGCTAACTATGGCTACACCTTC.

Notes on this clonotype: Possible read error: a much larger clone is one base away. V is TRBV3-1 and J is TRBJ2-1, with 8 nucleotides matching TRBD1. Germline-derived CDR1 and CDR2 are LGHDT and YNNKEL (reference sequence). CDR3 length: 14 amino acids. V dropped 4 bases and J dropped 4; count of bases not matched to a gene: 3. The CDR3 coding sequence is TGTGCCAGCAGCCTACAGGGGGTATACAATGAGCAGTTCTTC. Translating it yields CASSLQGVYNEQFF.

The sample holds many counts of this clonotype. CDR3 DNA sequence: TGCGCCAGCAGCCAAGAAAGTAATCCGGGCACAGATACGCAGTATTTT. This encodes CASSQESNPGTDTQYF. This rearrangement joins TRBV4-3 to TRBJ2-3; D gene unclear. The CDR3 loop spans 16 amino acids. Trimming took 0 bases from V and 1 from J, leaving 11 bases between them. Germline CDR1 reads LGHNA; CDR2 reads YSLEER.

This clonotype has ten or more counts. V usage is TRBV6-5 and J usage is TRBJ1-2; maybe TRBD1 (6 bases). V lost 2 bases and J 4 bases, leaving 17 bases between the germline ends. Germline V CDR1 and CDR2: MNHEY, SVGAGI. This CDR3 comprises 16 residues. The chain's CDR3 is CASSYGLDRFGYGYTF. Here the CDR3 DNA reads TGTGCCAGCAGTTACGGGTTAGACAGGTTTGGCTATGGCTACACCTTC.

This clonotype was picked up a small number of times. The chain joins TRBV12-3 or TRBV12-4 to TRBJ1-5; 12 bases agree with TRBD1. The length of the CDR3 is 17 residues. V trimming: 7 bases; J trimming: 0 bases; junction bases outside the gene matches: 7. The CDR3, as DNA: TGTGCCAGCACCCCGGGACAGGGGGCTTATAGCAATCAGCCCCAGCATTTT. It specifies CASTPGQGAYSNQPQHF.

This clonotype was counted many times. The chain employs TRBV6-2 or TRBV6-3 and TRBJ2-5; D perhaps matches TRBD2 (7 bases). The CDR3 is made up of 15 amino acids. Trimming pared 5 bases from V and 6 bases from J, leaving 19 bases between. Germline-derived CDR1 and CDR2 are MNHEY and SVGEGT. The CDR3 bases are TGTGCCAGCAGTCTCCTAGGGGGGGGGCCGAAGACCCAGTACTTC. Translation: CASSLLGGGPKTQYF.

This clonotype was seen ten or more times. CDR3 nucleotides: TGTGCCAGCAGCGACAGGGAGGTTAACCCCCTTCTTTACGAGCAGTACTTC. Its translation is CASSDREVNPLLYEQYF. The chain combines TRBV6-1 with TRBJ2-7, with a tentative D call TRBD1 (7 bases). The CDR3 is 17 residues long. CDR1 is MNHNS and CDR2 is SASEGT in the germline V gene. V lost 6 bases and J lost 4, with 25 bases in between.

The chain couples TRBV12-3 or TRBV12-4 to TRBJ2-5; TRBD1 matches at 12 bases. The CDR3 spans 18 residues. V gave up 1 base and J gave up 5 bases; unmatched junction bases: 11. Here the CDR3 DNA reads TGTGCCAGCAGTTTAGGGCCACCGGGACAGGGGGCGAGGGAGACCCAGTACTTC. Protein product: CASSLGPPGQGARETQYF.

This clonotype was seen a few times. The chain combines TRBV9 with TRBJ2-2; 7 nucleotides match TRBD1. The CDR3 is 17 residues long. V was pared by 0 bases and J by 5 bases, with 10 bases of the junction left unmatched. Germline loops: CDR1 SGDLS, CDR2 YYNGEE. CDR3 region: CASSVGGQRGPTGELFF. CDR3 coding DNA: TGTGCCAGCAGCGTAGGGGGTCAGAGGGGGCCGACCGGGGAGCTGTTTTTT.

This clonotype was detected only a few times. The CDR3 here is CASSQEDGGGYTF. The CDR3 nucleotides are TGCGCCAGCAGCCAAGAAGATGGCGGGGGCTACACCTTC. The chain recombines TRBV4-3 with TRBJ1-2; no reliable D call. The CDR3 covers 13 residues. The V and J ends lost 0 bases and 8 bases respectively, with 10 bases between them. Germline loops: CDR1 LGHNA, CDR2 YSLEER.

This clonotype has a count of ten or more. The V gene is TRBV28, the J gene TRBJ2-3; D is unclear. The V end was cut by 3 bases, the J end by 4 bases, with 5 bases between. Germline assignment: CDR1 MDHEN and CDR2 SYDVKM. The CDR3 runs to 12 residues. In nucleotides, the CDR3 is TGTGCCAGCAGTTTGTTGGCAGATACGCAGTATTTT. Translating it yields CASSLLADTQYF.

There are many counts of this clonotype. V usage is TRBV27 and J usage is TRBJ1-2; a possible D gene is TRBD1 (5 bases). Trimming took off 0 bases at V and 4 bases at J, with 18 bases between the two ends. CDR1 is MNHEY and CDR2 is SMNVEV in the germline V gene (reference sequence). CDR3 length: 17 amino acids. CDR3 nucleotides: TGTGCCAGCAGTTTATCGACGGGTTCGGGGCTGGGCTATGGCTACACCTTC. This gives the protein CASSLSTGSGLGYGYTF.

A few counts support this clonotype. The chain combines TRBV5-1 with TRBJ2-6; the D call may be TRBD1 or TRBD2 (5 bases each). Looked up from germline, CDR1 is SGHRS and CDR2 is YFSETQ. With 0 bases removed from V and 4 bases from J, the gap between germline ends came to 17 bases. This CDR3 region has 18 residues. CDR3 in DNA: TGCGCCAGCAGCTTGGTGGGACCGCGAGCAAAGGGGGCCAACGTCCTGACTTTC. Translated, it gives CASSLVGPRAKGANVLTF.

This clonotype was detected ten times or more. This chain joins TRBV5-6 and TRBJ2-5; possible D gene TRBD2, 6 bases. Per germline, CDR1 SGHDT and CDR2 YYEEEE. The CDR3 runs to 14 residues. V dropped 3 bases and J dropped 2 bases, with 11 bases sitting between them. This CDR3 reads CASSSIRGQETQYF. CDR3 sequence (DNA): TGTGCCAGCAGCTCAATTCGGGGGCAAGAGACCCAGTACTTC.

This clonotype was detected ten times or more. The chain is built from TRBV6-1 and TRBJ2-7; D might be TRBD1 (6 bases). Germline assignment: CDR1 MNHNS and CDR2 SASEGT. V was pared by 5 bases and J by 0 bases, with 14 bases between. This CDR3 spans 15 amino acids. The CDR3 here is CASSPPKGDSYEQYF. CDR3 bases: TGTGCCAGCAGTCCCCCCAAGGGGGACTCCTACGAGCAGTACTTC.

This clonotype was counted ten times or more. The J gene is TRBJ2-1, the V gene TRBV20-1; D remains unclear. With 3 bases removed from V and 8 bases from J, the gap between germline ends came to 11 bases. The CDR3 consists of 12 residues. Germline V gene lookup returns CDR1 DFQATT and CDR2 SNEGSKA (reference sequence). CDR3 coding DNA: TGCAGTGCTAGTGGGCAGCCGGATGAGCAGTTCTTC. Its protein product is CSASGQPDEQFF.

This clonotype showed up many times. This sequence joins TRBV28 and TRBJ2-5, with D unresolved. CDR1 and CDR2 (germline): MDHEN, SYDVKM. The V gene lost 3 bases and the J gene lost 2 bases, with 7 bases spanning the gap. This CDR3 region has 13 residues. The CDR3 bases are TGTGCCAGCAGTTTGCCGGAACAAGAGACCCAGTACTTC. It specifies CASSLPEQETQYF.

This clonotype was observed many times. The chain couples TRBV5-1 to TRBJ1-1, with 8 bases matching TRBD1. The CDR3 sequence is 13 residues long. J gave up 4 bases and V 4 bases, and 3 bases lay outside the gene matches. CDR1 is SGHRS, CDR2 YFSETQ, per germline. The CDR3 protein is CASSLTGVTEAFF. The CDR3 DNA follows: TGCGCCAGCAGCCTGACAGGGGTCACTGAAGCTTTCTTT. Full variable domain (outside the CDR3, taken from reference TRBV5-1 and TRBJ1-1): KAGVTQTPRYLIKTRGQQVTLSCSPISGHRSVSWYQQTPGQGLQFLFEYFSETQRNKGNFPGRFSGRQFSNSRSEMNVSTLELGDSALYLCASSLTGVTEAFFGQGTRLTVV.

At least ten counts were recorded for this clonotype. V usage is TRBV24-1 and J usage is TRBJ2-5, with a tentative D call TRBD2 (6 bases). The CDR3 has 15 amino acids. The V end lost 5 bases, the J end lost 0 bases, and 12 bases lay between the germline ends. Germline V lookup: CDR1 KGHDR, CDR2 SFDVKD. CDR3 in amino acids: CATSATRNYQETQYF. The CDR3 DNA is TGTGCCACCAGTGCGACTAGAAATTACCAAGAGACCCAGTACTTC.

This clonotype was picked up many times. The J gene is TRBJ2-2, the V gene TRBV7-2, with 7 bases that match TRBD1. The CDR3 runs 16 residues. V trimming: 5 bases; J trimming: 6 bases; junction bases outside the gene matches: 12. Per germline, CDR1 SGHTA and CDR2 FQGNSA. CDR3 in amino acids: CASSLTGTAYSGELFF. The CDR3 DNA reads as TGTGCCAGCAGCCTGACGGGGACAGCTTATTCCGGGGAGCTGTTTTTT.

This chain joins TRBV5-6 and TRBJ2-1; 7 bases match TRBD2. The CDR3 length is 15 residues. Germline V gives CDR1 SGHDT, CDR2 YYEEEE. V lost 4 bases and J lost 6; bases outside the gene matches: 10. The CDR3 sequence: CASSQTSLDLNEQFF. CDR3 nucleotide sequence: TGTGCCAGCAGCCAGACTAGCTTGGATCTCAATGAGCAGTTCTTC.

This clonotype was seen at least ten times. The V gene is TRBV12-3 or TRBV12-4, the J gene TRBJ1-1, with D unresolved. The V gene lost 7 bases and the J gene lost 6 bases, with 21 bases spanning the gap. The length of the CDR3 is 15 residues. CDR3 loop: CASTPRVRGTPEAFF. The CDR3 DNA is TGTGCCAGCACCCCACGGGTCCGAGGAACTCCTGAAGCTTTCTTT.

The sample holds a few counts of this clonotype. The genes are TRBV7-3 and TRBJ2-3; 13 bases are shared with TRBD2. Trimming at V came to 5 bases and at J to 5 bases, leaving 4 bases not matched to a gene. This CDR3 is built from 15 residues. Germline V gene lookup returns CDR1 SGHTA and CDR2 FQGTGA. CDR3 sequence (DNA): TGTGCCAGCAGCCGTGGGACTAGCGGGGTAGATACGCAGTATTTT. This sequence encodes CASSRGTSGVDTQYF. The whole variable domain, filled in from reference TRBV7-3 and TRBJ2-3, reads GAGVSQTPSNKVTEKGKYVELRCDPISGHTALYWYRQSLGQGPEFLIYFQGTGAADDSGLPNDRFFAVRPEGSVSTLKIQRTERGDSAVYLCASSRGTSGVDTQYFGPGTRLTVL.

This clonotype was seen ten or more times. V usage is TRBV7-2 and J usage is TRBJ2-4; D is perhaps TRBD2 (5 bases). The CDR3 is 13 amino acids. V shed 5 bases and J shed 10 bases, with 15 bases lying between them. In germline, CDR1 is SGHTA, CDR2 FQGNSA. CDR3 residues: CASSPPSSGIQYF. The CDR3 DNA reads TGTGCCAGCAGCCCTCCCTCGAGCGGAATTCAGTACTTC.

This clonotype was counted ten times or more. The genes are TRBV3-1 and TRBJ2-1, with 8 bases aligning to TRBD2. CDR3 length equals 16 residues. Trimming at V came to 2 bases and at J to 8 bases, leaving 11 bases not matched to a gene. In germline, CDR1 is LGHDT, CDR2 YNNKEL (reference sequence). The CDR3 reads CASSQYRNGRADEQFF. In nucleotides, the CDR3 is TGTGCCAGCAGCCAATATCGGAACGGGAGGGCTGATGAGCAGTTCTTC.

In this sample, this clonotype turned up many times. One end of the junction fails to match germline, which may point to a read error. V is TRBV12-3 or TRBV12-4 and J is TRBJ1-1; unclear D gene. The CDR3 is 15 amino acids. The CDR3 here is CASTLSNFWNTEAFF. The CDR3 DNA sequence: TGTGCCAGCACTTTAAGTAACTTCTGGAACACTGAAGCTTTCTTT.